This T cell receptor beta chain appears in the sequencing data of a study of T cells in Graves' hyperthyroidism and ophthalmopathy. General observations from the study: In the analysis, a 13 V-J model separated ophthalmopathy from stable hyperthyroidism. The model forecast ophthalmopathy, anticipating it by a median roughly 6.3 months before onset.

Inclusion characteristics of ophthalmopathy patients comprised a Clinical Activity Score of at least 3, a NOSPECS grade of at least 4, and duration under 3 months. This sample holds PBMCs from roughly 10 ml fresh peripheral blood. CDR3 size: 17 residues. In germline, CDR1 is SGHKS, CDR2 YYEKEE (reference sequence). Trimming removed 5 bases from V and 5 bases from J, with 23 bases in between. Ten or more counts support this clonotype. What it recognizes is unknown. Researchers took RNA transcripts and amplified the TCR beta CDR3 regions from them. The HTBI primer set was used in a first-round RT-PCR of the TCR CDR3. TCRdb recomputed calls from the multiplex PCR reads with MiXCR, one row per CDR3 protein. Of 300,000 to 450,000 distinct CDR3 sequences in the sample, more than 12% were seen once.

The receptor comes from a woman under 40 with Graves' ophthalmopathy. The chain has TRBV5-5 and TRBJ2-1; D is ambiguous. The sequenced sample consisted of blood. CDR3 protein: CASRVLSRPLGNNEQFF. Here the CDR3 DNA reads TGTGCCAGCAGGGTCCTTTCACGGCCCTTGGGGAACAATGAGCAGTTCTTC.